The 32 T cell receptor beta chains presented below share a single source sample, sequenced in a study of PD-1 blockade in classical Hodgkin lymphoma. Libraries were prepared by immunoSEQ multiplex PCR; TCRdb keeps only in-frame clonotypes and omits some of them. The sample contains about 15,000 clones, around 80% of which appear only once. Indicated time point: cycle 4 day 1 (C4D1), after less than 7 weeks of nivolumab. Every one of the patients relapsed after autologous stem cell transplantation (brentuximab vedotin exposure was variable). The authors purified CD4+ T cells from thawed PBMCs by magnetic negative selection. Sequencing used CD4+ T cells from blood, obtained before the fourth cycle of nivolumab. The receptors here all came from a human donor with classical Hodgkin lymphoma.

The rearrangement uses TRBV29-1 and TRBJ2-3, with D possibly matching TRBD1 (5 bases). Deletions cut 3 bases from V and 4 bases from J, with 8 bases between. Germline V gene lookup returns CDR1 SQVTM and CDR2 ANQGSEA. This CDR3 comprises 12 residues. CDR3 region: CSVEQGPDTQYF. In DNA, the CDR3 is TGCAGCGTTGAGCAGGGCCCAGATACGCAGTATTTT.

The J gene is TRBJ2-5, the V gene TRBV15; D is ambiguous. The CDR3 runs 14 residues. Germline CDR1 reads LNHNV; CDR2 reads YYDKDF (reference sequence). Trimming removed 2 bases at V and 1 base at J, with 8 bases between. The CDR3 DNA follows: TGTGCCACCAGCAGAAAACTGGGCCAAGAGACCCAGTACTTC. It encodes CATSRKLGQETQYF.

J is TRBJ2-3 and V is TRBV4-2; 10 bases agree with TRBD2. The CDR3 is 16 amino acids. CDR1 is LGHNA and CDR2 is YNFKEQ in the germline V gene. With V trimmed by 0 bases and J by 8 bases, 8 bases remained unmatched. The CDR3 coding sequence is TGTGCCAGCAGCCAAGATTGGGCTAGCGGGAGTGTTACGCAGTATTTT. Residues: CASSQDWASGSVTQYF.

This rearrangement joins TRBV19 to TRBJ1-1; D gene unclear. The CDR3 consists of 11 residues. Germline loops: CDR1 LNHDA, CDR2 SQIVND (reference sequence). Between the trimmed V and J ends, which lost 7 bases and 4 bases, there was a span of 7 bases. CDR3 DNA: TGTGCCAGTATTAGTTCCACTGAAGCTTTCTTT. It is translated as CASISSTEAFF.

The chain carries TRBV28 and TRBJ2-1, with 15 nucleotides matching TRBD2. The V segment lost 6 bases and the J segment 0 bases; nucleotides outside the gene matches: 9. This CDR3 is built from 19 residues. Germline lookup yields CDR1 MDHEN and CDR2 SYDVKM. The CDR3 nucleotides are TGTGCCAGCAGCCGGGGACTAGCGGGAGGCACGAGCTCCTACAATGAGCAGTTCTTC. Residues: CASSRGLAGGTSSYNEQFF. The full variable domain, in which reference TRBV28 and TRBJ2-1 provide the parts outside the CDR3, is DVKVTQSSRYLVKRTGEKVFLECVQDMDHENMFWYRQDPGLGLRLIYFSYDVKMKEKGDIPEGYSVSREKKERFSLILESASTNQTSMYLCASSRGLAGGTSSYNEQFFGPGTRLTVL.

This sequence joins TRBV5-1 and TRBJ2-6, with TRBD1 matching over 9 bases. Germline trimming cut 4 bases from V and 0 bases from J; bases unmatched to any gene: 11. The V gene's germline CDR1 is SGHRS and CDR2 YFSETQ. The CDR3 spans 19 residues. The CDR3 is CASSGGTGNPLSGANVLTF. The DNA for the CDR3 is TGCGCCAGCAGCGGAGGGACAGGGAACCCCCTCTCTGGGGCCAACGTCCTGACTTTC. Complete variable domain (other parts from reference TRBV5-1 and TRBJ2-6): KAGVTQTPRYLIKTRGQQVTLSCSPISGHRSVSWYQQTPGQGLQFLFEYFSETQRNKGNFPGRFSGRQFSNSRSEMNVSTLELGDSALYLCASSGGTGNPLSGANVLTFGAGSRLTVL.

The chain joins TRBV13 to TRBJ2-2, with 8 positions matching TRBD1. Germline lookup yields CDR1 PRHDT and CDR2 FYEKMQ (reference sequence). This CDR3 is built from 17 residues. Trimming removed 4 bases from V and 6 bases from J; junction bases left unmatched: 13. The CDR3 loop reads CASSSTAGRTGPGELFF. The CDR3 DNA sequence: TGTGCCAGCAGCTCCACCGCGGGGAGGACAGGGCCCGGGGAGCTGTTTTTT.

CDR3 DNA sequence: TGTGCCAGTAGGGGAGGTGGGACTAGCGATGGCGGGGAGCTGTTTTTT. Residues: CASRGGGTSDGGELFF. The chain has TRBV19 and TRBJ2-2; 10 nucleotides line up with TRBD2. V shed 6 bases and J 7 bases; nucleotides not matched to a gene: 11. This CDR3 is built from 16 residues. Germline V CDR1 and CDR2: LNHDA, SQIVND (reference sequence).

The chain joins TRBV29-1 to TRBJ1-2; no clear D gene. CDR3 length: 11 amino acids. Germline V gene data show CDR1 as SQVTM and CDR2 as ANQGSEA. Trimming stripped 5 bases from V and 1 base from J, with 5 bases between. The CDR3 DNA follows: TGCAGCGTTTCTCGTAACTATGGCTACACCTTC. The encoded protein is CSVSRNYGYTF.

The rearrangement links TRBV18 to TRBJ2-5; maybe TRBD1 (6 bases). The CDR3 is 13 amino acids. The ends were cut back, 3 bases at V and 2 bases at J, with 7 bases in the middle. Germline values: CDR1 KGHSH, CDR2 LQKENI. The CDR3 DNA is TGTGCCAGCTCACCGGGGGCTCAAGAGACCCAGTACTTC. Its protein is CASSPGAQETQYF.

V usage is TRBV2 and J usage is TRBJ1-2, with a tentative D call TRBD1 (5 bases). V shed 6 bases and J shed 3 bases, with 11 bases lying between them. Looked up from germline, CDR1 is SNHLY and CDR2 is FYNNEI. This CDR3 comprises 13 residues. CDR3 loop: CASRGDRHYGYTF. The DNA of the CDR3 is TGTGCCAGCAGAGGAGACAGACACTATGGCTACACCTTC.

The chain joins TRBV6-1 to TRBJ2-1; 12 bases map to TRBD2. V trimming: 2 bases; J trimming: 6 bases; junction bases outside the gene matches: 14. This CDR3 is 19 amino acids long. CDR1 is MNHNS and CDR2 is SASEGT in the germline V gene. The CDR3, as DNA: TGTGCCAGCAGTGAACGGCTAGCGGGAGGGTCGAGCGGTGTCAATGAGCAGTTCTTC. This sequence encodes CASSERLAGGSSGVNEQFF.

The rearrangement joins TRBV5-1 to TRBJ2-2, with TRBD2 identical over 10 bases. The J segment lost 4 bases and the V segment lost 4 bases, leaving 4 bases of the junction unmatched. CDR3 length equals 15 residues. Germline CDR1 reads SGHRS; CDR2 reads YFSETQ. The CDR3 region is CASSGAGGTTGELFF. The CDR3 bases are TGCGCCAGCAGCGGAGCGGGAGGGACCACCGGGGAGCTGTTTTTT.

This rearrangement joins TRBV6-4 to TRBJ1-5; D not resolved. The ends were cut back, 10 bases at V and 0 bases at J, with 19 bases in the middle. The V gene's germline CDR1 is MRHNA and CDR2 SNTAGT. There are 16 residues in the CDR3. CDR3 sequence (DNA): TGTGCCACCCAGCCAATCGAGACATTTAGCAATCAGCCCCAGCATTTT. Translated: CATQPIETFSNQPQHF.

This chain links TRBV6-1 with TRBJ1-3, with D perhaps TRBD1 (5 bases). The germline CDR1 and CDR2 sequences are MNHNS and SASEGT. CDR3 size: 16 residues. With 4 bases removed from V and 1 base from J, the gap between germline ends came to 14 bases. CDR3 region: CASSGGGSGSGNTIYF. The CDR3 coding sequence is TGTGCCAGCAGTGGCGGGGGGAGCGGTTCTGGAAACACCATATATTTT.

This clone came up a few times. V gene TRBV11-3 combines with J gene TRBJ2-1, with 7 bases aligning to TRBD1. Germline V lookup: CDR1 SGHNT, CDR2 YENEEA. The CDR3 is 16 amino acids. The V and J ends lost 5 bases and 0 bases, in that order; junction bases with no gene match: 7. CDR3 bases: TGTGCCAGCAGCCCGACGGGACAGAGCTCCTACAATGAGCAGTTCTTC. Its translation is CASSPTGQSSYNEQFF.

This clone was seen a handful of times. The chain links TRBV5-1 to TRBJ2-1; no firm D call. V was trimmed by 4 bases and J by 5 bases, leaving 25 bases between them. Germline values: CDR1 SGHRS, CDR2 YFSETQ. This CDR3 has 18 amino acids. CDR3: CASSLFVAVVTENNEQFF. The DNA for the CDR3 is TGCGCCAGCAGCCTCTTCGTGGCAGTCGTTACAGAAAACAATGAGCAGTTCTTC.

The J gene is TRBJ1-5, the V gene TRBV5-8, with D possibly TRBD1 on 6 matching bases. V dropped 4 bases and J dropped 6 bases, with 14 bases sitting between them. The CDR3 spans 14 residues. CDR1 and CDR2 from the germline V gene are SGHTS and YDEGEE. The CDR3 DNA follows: TGTGCCAGCAGCCACTTAGGGGGGGGTCAGCCCCAGCATTTT. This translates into CASSHLGGGQPQHF.

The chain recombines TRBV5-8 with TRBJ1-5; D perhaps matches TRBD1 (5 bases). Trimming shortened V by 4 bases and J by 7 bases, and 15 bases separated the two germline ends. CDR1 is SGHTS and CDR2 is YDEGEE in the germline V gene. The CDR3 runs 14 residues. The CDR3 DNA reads TGTGCCAGCAGCCTACAGACAGACCGACAGCCCCAGCATTTT. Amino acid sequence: CASSLQTDRQPQHF.

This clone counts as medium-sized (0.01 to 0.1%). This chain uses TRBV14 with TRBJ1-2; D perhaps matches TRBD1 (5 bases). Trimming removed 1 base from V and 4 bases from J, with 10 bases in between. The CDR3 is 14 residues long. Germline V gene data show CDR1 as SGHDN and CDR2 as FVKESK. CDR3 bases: TGTGCCAGCAGCCAAGCTTCAGGGAGCTATGGCTACACCTTC. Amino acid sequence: CASSQASGSYGYTF. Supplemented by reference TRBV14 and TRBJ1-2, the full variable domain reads EAGVTQFPSHSVIEKGQTVTLRCDPISGHDNLYWYRRVMGKEIKFLLHFVKESKQDESGMPNNRFLAERTGGTYSTLKVQPAELEDSGVYFCASSQASGSYGYTFGSGTRLTVV.

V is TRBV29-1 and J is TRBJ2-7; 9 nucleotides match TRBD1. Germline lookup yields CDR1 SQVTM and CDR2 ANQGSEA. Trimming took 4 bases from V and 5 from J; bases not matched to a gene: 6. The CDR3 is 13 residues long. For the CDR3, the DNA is TGCAGCGTTGGAGGGACAGGGCAGAACGAGCAGTACTTC. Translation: CSVGGTGQNEQYF.

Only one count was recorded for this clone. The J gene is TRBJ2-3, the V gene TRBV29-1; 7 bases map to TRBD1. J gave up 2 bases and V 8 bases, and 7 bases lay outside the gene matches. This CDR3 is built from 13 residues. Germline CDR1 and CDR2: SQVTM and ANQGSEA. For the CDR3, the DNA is TGCAGCTCTATGGGACAGTACACAGATACGCAGTATTTT. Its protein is CSSMGQYTDTQYF.

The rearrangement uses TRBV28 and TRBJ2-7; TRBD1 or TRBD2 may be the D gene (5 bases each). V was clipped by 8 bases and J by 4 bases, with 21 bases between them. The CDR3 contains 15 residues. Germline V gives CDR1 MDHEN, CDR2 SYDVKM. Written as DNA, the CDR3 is TGTGCCAGCTTTAGATTGGGGGAGTCGGTGTACGAGCAGTACTTC. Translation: CASFRLGESVYEQYF.

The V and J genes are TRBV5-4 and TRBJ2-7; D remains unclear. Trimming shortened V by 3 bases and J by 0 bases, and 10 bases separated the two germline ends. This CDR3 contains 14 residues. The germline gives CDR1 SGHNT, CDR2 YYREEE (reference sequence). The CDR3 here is CASSWSSTSYEQYF. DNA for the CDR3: TGTGCCAGCAGCTGGTCATCTACCTCCTACGAGCAGTACTTC.

In DNA, the CDR3 is TGTGCCAGCACGCCCAGTACAGGGGCCTACGAGCAGTACTTC. This encodes CASTPSTGAYEQYF. The genes are TRBV27 and TRBJ2-7; TRBD1 aligns across 7 bases. The germline gives CDR1 MNHEY, CDR2 SMNVEV (reference sequence). This CDR3 has 14 residues. With V trimmed by 7 bases and J by 2 bases, 8 bases remained unmatched.

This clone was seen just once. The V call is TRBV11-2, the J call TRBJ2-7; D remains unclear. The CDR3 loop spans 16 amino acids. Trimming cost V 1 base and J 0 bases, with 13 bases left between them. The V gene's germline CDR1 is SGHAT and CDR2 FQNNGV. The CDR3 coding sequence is TGTGCCAGCAGCTTAGGAGAGCTTATTCGCTCCTACGAGCAGTACTTC. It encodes CASSLGELIRSYEQYF.

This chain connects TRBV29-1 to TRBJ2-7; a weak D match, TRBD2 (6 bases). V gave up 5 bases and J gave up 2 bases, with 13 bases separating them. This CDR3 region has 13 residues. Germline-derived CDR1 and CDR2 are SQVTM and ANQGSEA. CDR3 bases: TGCAGCGTTCTTGGCGGGACTCCCTACGAGCAGTACTTC. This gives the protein CSVLGGTPYEQYF.

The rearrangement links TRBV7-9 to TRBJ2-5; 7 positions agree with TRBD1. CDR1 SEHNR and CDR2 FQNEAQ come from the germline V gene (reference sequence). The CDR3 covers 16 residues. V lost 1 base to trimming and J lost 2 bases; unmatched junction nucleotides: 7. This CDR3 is CASSLVLGTEQETQYF. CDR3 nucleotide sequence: TGTGCCAGCAGCTTAGTTTTGGGGACAGAACAAGAGACCCAGTACTTC.

The CDR3 here is CATSRVGTSGNNEQFF. The CDR3 DNA reads TGTGCCACCAGCAGGGTTGGGACTAGCGGTAACAATGAGCAGTTCTTC. The gene calls are TRBV15 and TRBJ2-1; 11 bases are shared with TRBD2. Germline CDR1 and CDR2: LNHNV and YYDKDF (reference sequence). V was pared by 3 bases and J by 5 bases, with 6 bases of the junction left unmatched. CDR3 length equals 16 residues.

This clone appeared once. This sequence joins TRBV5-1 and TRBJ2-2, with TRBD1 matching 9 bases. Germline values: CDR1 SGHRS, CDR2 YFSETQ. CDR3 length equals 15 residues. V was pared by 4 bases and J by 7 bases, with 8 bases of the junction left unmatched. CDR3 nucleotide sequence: TGCGCCAGCAGCCGCGGGACAGGGAGGGGCGGGGAGCTGTTTTTT. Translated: CASSRGTGRGGELFF. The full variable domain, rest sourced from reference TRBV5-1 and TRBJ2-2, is KAGVTQTPRYLIKTRGQQVTLSCSPISGHRSVSWYQQTPGQGLQFLFEYFSETQRNKGNFPGRFSGRQFSNSRSEMNVSTLELGDSALYLCASSRGTGRGGELFFGEGSRLTVL.

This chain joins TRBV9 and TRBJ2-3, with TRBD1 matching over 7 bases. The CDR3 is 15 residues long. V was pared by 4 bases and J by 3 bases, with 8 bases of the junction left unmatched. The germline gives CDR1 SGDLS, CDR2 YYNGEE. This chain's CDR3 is CASSLRQGLTDTQYF. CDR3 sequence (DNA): TGTGCCAGCAGCCTTCGACAGGGTTTAACAGATACGCAGTATTTT. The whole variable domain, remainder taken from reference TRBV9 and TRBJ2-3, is DSGVTQTPKHLITATGQRVTLRCSPRSGDLSVYWYQQSLDQGLQFLIQYYNGEERAKGNILERFSAQQFPDLHSELNLSSLELGDSALYFCASSLRQGLTDTQYFGPGTRLTVL.

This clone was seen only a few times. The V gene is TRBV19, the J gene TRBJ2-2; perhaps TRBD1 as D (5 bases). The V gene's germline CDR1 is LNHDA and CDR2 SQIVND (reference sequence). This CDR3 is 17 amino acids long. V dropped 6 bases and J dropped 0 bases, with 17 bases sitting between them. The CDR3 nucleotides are TGTGCCAGTAGCACGCTGACCAGGGTCGCGAACACCGGGGAGCTGTTTTTT. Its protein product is CASSTLTRVANTGELFF.